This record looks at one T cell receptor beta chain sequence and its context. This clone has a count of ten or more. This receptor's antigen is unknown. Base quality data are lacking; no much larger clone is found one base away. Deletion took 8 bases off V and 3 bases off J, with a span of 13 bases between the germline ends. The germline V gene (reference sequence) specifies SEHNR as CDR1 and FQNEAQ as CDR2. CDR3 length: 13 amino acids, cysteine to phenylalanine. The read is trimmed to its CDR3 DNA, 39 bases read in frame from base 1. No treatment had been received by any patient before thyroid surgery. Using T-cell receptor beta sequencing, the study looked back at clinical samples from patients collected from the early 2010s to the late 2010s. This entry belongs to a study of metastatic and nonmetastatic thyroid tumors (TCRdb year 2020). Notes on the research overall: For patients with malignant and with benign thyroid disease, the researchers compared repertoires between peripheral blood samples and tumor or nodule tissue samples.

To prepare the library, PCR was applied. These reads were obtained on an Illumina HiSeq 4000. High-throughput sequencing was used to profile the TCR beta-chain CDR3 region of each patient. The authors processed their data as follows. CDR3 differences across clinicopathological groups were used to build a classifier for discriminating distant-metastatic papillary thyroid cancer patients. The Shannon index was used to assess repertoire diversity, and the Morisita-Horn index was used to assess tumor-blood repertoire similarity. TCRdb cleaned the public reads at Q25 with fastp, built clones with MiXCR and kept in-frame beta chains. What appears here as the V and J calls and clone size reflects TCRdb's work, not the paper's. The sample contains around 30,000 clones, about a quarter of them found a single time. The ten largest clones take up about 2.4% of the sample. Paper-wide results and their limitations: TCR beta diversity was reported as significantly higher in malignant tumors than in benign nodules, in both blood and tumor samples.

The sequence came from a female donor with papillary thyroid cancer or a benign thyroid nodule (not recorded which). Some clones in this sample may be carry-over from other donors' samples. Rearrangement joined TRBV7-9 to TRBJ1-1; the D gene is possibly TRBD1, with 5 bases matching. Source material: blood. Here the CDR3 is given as CASLQGVDTEAFF. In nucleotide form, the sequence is TGTGCCAGCCTGCAAGGGGTAGACACTGAAGCTTTCTTT.